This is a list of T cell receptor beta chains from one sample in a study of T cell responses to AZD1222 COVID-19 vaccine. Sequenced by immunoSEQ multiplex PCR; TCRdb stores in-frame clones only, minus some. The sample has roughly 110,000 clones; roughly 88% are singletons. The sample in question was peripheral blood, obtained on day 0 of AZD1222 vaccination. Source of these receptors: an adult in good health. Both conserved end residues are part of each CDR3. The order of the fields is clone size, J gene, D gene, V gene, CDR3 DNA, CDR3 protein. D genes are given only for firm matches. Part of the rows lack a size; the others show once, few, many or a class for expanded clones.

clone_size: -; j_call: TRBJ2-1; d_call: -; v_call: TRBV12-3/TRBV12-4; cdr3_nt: TGTGCCAGCACCCGGCTAGCTAATGAGCAGTTCTTC; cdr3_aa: CASTRLANEQFF
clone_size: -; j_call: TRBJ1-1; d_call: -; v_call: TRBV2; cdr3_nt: TGTGCCAGCAGTGATGGGTACAAGGGAATCACTGAAGCTTTCTTT; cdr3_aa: CASSDGYKGITEAFF
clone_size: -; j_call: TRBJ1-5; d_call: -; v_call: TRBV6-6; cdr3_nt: TGTGCCAGCAGCTACGACAGGCGTTTCAATCAGCCCCAGCATTTT; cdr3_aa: CASSYDRRFNQPQHF
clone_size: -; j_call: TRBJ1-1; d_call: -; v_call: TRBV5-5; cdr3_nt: TGTGCCAGCAGCTTGTTGACAAGTACCACTGAAGCTTTCTTT; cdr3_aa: CASSLLTSTTEAFF
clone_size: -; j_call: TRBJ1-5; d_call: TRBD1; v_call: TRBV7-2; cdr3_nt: TGTGCCAGCAACAGACAGGGGGGACAGCCCCAGCATTTT; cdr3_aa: CASNRQGGQPQHF
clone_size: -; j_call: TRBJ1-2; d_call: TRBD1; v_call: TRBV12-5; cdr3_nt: TGTGCTAGTGGTTTCCACCGGACAGGGACTAACTATGGCTACACCTTC; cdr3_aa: CASGFHRTGTNYGYTF
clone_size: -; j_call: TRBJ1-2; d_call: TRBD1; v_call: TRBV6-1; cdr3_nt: TGTGCCAGCAGTGAAAGGCGGGACAGCTATGGCTACACCTTC; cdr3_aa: CASSERRDSYGYTF
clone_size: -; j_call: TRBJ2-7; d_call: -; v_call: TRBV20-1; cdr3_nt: TGCAGTGCTAGACACGACGAGCAGTACTTC; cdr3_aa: CSARHDEQYF
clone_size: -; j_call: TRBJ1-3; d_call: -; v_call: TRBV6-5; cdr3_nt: TGTGCCAGCACCTCGGGAGGGGGGGGAAACACCATATATTTT; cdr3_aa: CASTSGGGGNTIYF
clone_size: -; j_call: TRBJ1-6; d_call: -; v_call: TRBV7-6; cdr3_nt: TGTGCCAGCTCCCTCGACCAGGGCCTGAATTCACCCCTCCACTTT; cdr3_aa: CASSLDQGLNSPLHF
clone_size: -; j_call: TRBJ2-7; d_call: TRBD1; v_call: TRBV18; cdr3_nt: TGTGCCAGCTCACCGGGGACAGGGGTCTCCTACGAGCAGTACTTC; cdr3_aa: CASSPGTGVSYEQYF
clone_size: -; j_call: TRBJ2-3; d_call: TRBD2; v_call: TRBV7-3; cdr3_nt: TGTGCCAGCAGTAGCGGGAGGGCCGCAGATACGCAGTATTTT; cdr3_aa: CASSSGRAADTQYF
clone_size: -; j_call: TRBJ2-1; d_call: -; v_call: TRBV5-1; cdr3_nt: TGCGCCAGCAGAGGGCAGGGAATCCACAATGAGCAGTTCTTC; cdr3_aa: CASRGQGIHNEQFF
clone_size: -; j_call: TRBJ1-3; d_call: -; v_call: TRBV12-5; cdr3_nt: TGTGCTAGTGGTGGAAACACCATATATTTT; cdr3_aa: CASGGNTIYF
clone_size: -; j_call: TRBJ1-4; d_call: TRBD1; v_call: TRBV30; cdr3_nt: TGTGCCTGGGAAAGGACAGGGGCTAAAAAACTGTTTTTT; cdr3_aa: CAWERTGAKKLFF
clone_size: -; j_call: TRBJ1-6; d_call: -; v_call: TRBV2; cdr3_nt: TGTGCCAGCACCCTGACCCTAGCGGGTAATTCACCCCTCCACTTT; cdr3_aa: CASTLTLAGNSPLHF
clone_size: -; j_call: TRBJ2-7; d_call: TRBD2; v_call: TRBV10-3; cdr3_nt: TGTGCCATCAGTGGATCTAGCGGGAGGCCCGGCGAGCAGTACTTC; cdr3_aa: CAISGSSGRPGEQYF
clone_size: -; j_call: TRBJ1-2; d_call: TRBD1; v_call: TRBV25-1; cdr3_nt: TGTGCCAGCAGTGGGTTGGACAGGGGGAATATTTATGGCTACACCTTC; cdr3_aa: CASSGLDRGNIYGYTF
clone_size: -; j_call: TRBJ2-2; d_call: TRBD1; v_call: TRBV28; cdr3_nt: TGTGCCAGCACCTCGGGACAGAGCACCGGGGAGCTGTTTTTT; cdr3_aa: CASTSGQSTGELFF
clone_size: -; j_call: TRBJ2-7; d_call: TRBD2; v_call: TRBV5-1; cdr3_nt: TGCGCCAGCAGCTCCGGGACTACCTCCTACGAGCAGTACTTC; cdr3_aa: CASSSGTTSYEQYF
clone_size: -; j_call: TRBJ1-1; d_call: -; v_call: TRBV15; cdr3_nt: TGTGCCACCAGCAGTCGTGTTGGGGTTGAAGCTTTCTTT; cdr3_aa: CATSSRVGVEAFF
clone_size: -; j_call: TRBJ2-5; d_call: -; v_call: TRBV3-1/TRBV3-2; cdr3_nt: TGTGCCAGCAGCCTCCAGGGGGGAATACAAGAGACCCAGTACTTC; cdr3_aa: CASSLQGGIQETQYF
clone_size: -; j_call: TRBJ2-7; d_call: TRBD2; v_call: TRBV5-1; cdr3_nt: TGCGCCAGCAGCATTTCTAGCGGGAGGGGCAACGAGCAGTACTTC; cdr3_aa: CASSISSGRGNEQYF
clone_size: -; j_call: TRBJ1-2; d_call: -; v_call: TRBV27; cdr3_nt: TGTGCCAGCAGTTTGCAGGGGTATGGCTACACCTTC; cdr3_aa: CASSLQGYGYTF
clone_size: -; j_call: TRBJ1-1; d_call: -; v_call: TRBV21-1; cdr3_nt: TGTGCCAGCAGCATCTTTCGGGATTGGGACATGAACACTGAAGCTTTCTTT; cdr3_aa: CASSIFRDWDMNTEAFF
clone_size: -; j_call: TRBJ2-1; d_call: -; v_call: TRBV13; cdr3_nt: TGTGCCAGCAGCTATCGAGATAGCCATGAGCAGTTCTTC; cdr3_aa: CASSYRDSHEQFF
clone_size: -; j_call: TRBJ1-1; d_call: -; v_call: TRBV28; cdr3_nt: TGTGCCAGCAGATCCATTCCCTCCAGGGCAATGAACACTGAAGCTTTCTTT; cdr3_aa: CASRSIPSRAMNTEAFF
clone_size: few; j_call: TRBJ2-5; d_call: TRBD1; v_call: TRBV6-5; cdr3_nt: TGTGCCAGCAGTTACGGGGGACAGGGTGGAGAGACCCAGTACTTC; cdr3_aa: CASSYGGQGGETQYF
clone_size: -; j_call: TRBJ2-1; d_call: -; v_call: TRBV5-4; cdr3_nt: TGTGCCAGCAGCTTGGGTGGTATGCGCTCCTACAATGAGCAGTTCTTC; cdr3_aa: CASSLGGMRSYNEQFF
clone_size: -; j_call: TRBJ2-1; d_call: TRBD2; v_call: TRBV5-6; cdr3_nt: TGTGCCAGCAGCACACCGACTAGCGGGAGAACGAATGAGCAGTTCTTC; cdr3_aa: CASSTPTSGRTNEQFF